This TCR beta chain was observed in a study of blood T cell repertoires in COVID-19. This clone was detected only once. Germline loops: CDR1 SQVTM, CDR2 ANQGSEA. V lost 6 bases to trimming and J lost 6 bases; unmatched junction nucleotides: 16. This CDR3 comprises 15 residues. Original handling: Nucleated cell number was recorded as an estimate derived from reference gene primer amplification. Only in-frame clones appear in the TCRdb table, and some are missing; sequencing was by immunoSEQ multiplex PCR. V, J and clone size reflect that table, while D and trimming were determined from the DNA. The table records 300,000 to 400,000 clones, around nine tenths of them present only once. Cohort 3 recovery required two negative PCRs, clearance, or symptom resolution.

The rearrangement links TRBV29-1 to TRBJ1-1; TRBD1 agrees at 7 bases. Sequencing input: PBMCs or T cells enriched from blood (not recorded which). The TCR originated in a man aged 55-75 years who had recovered from COVID-19. CDR3 DNA: TGCAGCGTCGAGGACAACAGGGGCCCCAGGGCTGAAGCTTTCTTT. The encoded protein is CSVEDNRGPRAEAFF.